The T cell receptor beta chain under discussion was sequenced for a study of T cells in localized non-small cell lung cancer. TCRdb keeps only in-frame clones here, not all; method: immunoSEQ multiplex PCR. The table has approximately 150,000 clones, more than 80% seen once. CDR1 MNHEY and CDR2 SMNVEV come from the germline V gene (reference sequence). There are 16 residues in the CDR3. V lost 5 bases and J 0 bases, leaving 16 bases between the germline ends. The study's findings and limits: Uninvolved adjacent lung showed peak T cell clonality, exceeding tumor.

This clone was seen more than once but under ten times. Its antigen is not identified. The J gene is TRBJ1-1, the V gene TRBV27; D is possibly TRBD1 (6 bases). The sequence came from a female donor over 55 with stage I lung adenocarcinoma. The source was peripheral blood, collected before any cancer treatment. CDR3 protein: CASSNPTGTLNTEAFF. As DNA, the CDR3 is TGTGCCAGCAGTAATCCGACAGGCACGCTGAACACTGAAGCTTTCTTT.